This T cell receptor beta chain came from a study of CD8 T cells in ankylosing spondylitis. There are 13 residues in the CDR3. V was shortened by 3 bases and J by 4 bases, with 8 bases between the two germline ends. CDR1 and CDR2 from the germline V gene are SGHAT and FQNNGV. This clonotype was counted between two and nine times. TCR beta libraries were made by quantitative 5'-RACE with molecular barcodes. MiXCR was run by TCRdb on the 5' RACE reads, yielding one entry per CDR3 protein. This table has around 250,000 distinct CDR3 sequences, 15% to 20% appearing once. The sequence derives from a male donor with ankylosing spondylitis or in good health (not recorded which). The J gene is TRBJ2-3, the V gene TRBV11-2; D may correspond to TRBD1 or TRBD2 (5 bases each). Source material: blood, either unsorted or a sorted T cell fraction (not recorded which). CDR3 region: CASSFWGSDTQYF. CDR3 nucleotide sequence: TGTGCCAGCAGCTTTTGGGGGTCAGATACGCAGTATTTT.